This entry describes one T cell receptor beta chain. Germline values: CDR1 SGHDT, CDR2 YYEEEE. The CDR3 is 17 amino acids. V shed 4 bases, J shed 0 bases, and the junction held 11 bases outside the gene matches. This sample is part of a study of blood T cell repertoires in COVID-19. Study overall: The United States, Italy and Spain were the sources of the acute and convalescent COVID-19 samples.

TCRdb keeps only in-frame clones here, not all; method: immunoSEQ multiplex PCR. The table includes some 200,000 clones, roughly 82% detected once. The origin of this receptor is a woman in her sixties or seventies with acute COVID-19. What was sequenced was PBMCs or T cells enriched from blood (not recorded which). The rearrangement joins TRBV5-6 to TRBJ2-3; TRBD1 matches at 7 bases. CDR3 loop: CASSISGTVPSTDTQYF. In DNA, the CDR3 is TGTGCCAGCAGCATATCTGGGACAGTCCCTAGCACAGATACGCAGTATTTT.